The clone carrying this TCR beta chain was recorded many times. Its antigen is not identified. These data originate in a study of T-cell reconstitution after alpha-beta-depleted transplantation in children. General observations from the study: After one year, T-cell counts and TCRbeta diversity mostly came from new T cells. From surviving recipient T cells and thymic progenitors came the high day-60 TCRbeta diversity observed in some patients. Reportedly, roughly two months post-transplant, alpha-beta T cells arose from several hundred expanded graft clones.

Unique molecular identifiers were built into the TCRbeta library. One entry per CDR3 protein results from TCRdb running MiXCR on the PCR reads. The sample carries a few hundred thousand distinct CDR3 sequences, around 13% recorded once. Trimming took 6 bases from V and 4 from J; bases not matched to a gene: 7. This CDR3 is 15 amino acids long. Sequencing used PBMCs, mostly from graft donor cells, obtained 360 days after TCRalphabeta/CD19-depleted stem cell transplant. The rearrangement uses TRBV12-3 or TRBV12-4 and TRBJ1-3; 9 bases agree with TRBD1. The sequence was collected from a male patient aged 10 to 17 who had a stem cell transplant for acute myeloid leukemia, so the T cells may come from the graft donor. The CDR3 spells CASSLTGGWGNTIYF. The CDR3 DNA sequence: TGTGCCAGCAGCCTCACAGGGGGCTGGGGAAACACCATATATTTT.